The 15 T cell receptor beta chains reported below all come from one sample, sequenced in a study of blood T cell repertoires in COVID-19. Libraries were prepared by immunoSEQ multiplex PCR; TCRdb keeps only in-frame clonotypes and omits some of them. The sample holds 180,000 or so clones; 87% are singletons and the top ten take 1.6%. Input material: peripheral blood. These receptors were collected from a woman between 45 and 65 years old with acute or convalescent COVID-19.

The chain is built from TRBV7-2 and TRBJ2-1, with a weak D call TRBD2 (6 bases). This CDR3 has 14 amino acids. Germline V gene data show CDR1 as SGHTA and CDR2 as FQGNSA. V was trimmed by 5 bases and J by 9 bases, leaving 17 bases between them. DNA of the CDR3: TGTGCCAGCAGCCCCCGGTCGGGGGACCCTGAGCAGTTCTTC. Its protein is CASSPRSGDPEQFF.

For the CDR3, the DNA is TGTGCCAGCAGCTGGGCCGGGCAGGGGGTCTACGAGCAGTACTTC. This codes for CASSWAGQGVYEQYF. The rearrangement links TRBV5-8 to TRBJ2-7, with 7 bases lining up with TRBD1. This CDR3 is 15 amino acids long. Germline CDR1 SGHTS, CDR2 YDEGEE. V lost 3 bases, J lost 3 bases, and 9 bases stayed unmatched.

The chain combines TRBV6-5 with TRBJ1-4; 7 bases line up with TRBD1. The CDR3 is 14 amino acids. CDR1 is MNHEY, CDR2 SVGAGI, per germline. V lost 6 bases, J lost 3 bases, and 4 bases stayed unmatched. The CDR3 bases are TGTGCCAGCAGGAGGGGGCAGGCTAATGAAAAACTGTTTTTT. Its translation is CASRRGQANEKLFF.

This chain uses TRBV11-2 with TRBJ2-1; 9 bases agree with TRBD1. CDR3 size: 15 residues. Germline lookup yields CDR1 SGHAT and CDR2 FQNNGV. V lost 6 bases and J lost 6; bases outside the gene matches: 9. The chain's CDR3 is CASSPPGTGINEQFF. DNA of the CDR3: TGTGCCAGCAGTCCTCCCGGGACAGGGATCAATGAGCAGTTCTTC. Complete variable domain (other parts from reference TRBV11-2 and TRBJ2-1): EAGVAQSPRYKIIEKRQSVAFWCNPISGHATLYWYQQILGQGPKLLIQFQNNGVVDDSQLPKDRFSAERLKGVDSTLKIQPAKLEDSAVYLCASSPPGTGINEQFFGPGTRLTVL.

The chain recombines TRBV5-6 with TRBJ1-2; 8 bases are shared with TRBD1. Per germline, CDR1 SGHDT and CDR2 YYEEEE. CDR3 length equals 15 residues. The ends lost 4 bases at V and 5 bases at J; junction bases unmatched: 10. CDR3 sequence (DNA): TGTGCCAGCAGCCACAGGGGGGGCGGAATTTATGGCTACACCTTC. Translating gives CASSHRGGGIYGYTF. Looking up the rest from reference TRBV5-6 and TRBJ1-2 gives the full variable domain: DAGVTQSPTHLIKTRGQQVTLRCSPKSGHDTVSWYQQALGQGPQFIFQYYEEEERQRGNFPDRFSGHQFPNYSSELNVNALLLGDSALYLCASSHRGGGIYGYTFGSGTRLTVV.

In nucleotides, the CDR3 is TGTGCCAGCAGACGGACAGGGGCTGGCTACACCTTC. This translates into CASRRTGAGYTF. The chain is built from TRBV6-5 and TRBJ1-2; 9 nucleotides align to TRBD1. Germline values: CDR1 MNHEY, CDR2 SVGAGI. V was clipped by 6 bases and J by 7 bases; unmatched bases: 3. The CDR3 has 12 amino acids.

This sequence joins TRBV2 and TRBJ2-5; TRBD1 aligns across 9 bases. CDR1 and CDR2 (germline): SNHLY, FYNNEI. This CDR3 has 14 residues. Trimming cost V 6 bases and J 3 bases; bases outside gene matches: 5. CDR3 sequence (DNA): TGTGCCAGCAGCGAACAGGGGGCCGAAGAGACCCAGTACTTC. It translates to CASSEQGAEETQYF.

This chain uses TRBV3-1 (or the pseudogene TRBV3-2) with TRBJ1-4, with TRBD1 identical over 7 bases. Germline CDR1 reads LGHDT; CDR2 reads YNNKEL (reference sequence). The CDR3 is 14 amino acids. V shed 4 bases and J 7 bases; nucleotides not matched to a gene: 6. CDR3: CASSPRGAGEKLFF. DNA of the CDR3: TGTGCCAGCAGCCCCAGGGGGGCTGGTGAAAAACTGTTTTTT.

V gene TRBV3-1 (or the pseudogene TRBV3-2) combines with J gene TRBJ1-5; D uncertain. The V gene's germline CDR1 is LGHDT and CDR2 YNNKEL (reference sequence). V was trimmed by 0 bases and J by 7 bases, leaving 13 bases between them. The CDR3 consists of 15 residues. CDR3 DNA: TGTGCCAGCAGCCAAGATACAAGTTTCGCCCAGCCCCAGCATTTT. This translates into CASSQDTSFAQPQHF.

The J gene is TRBJ2-1, the V gene TRBV19; D gene ambiguous. The CDR3 has 13 residues. Per germline, CDR1 LNHDA and CDR2 SQIVND (reference sequence). V was trimmed by 4 bases and J by 6 bases, leaving 10 bases between them. CDR3 bases: TGTGCCAGTAGTAGCGCTTCTCGCAATGAGCAGTTCTTC. Its protein product is CASSSASRNEQFF. Full variable domain (missing parts from reference TRBV19 and TRBJ2-1): DGGITQSPKYLFRKEGQNVTLSCEQNLNHDAMYWYRQDPGQGLRLIYYSQIVNDFQKGDIAEGYSVSREKKESFPLTVTSAQKNPTAFYLCASSSASRNEQFFGPGTRLTVL.

V usage is TRBV2 and J usage is TRBJ2-7; TRBD2 aligns across 9 bases. With V trimmed by 8 bases and J by 5 bases, 10 bases remained unmatched. The CDR3 has 14 amino acids. Per the germline V gene, CDR1 is SNHLY and CDR2 is FYNNEI. The CDR3 region has the DNA TGTGCCAGCCTCGCGGGAGGGCCGCTGGACGAGCAGTACTTC. It codes for CASLAGGPLDEQYF.

V and J are TRBV7-3 and TRBJ2-1, with 7 bases identical to TRBD2. J lost 0 bases, V lost 5 bases, and 10 bases had no gene match. CDR3 length: 17 residues. Germline V gene lookup returns CDR1 SGHTA and CDR2 FQGTGA. The CDR3 DNA reads TGTGCCAGCAGCCCCACTAGCGCTTATAGCTCCTACAATGAGCAGTTCTTC. Protein sequence: CASSPTSAYSSYNEQFF. Supplemented by reference TRBV7-3 and TRBJ2-1, the full variable domain reads GAGVSQTPSNKVTEKGKYVELRCDPISGHTALYWYRQSLGQGPEFLIYFQGTGAADDSGLPNDRFFAVRPEGSVSTLKIQRTERGDSAVYLCASSPTSAYSSYNEQFFGPGTRLTVL.

The chain is built from TRBV19 and TRBJ2-5; 8 bases are shared with TRBD2. J gave up 1 base and V 2 bases, and 6 bases lay outside the gene matches. The length of the CDR3 is 16 residues. Germline V CDR1 and CDR2: LNHDA, SQIVND (reference sequence). The DNA of the CDR3 is TGTGCCAGTAGTATAACCGCGGGGGGTTCCCAAGAGACCCAGTACTTC. This gives the protein CASSITAGGSQETQYF.

This rearrangement joins TRBV12-3 or TRBV12-4 to TRBJ2-5; a possible D gene is TRBD1 (6 bases). This CDR3 has 13 residues. Between the trimmed V and J ends, which lost 8 bases and 5 bases, there was a span of 15 bases. The CDR3 bases are TGTGCCAGCGGTCAACAGGGCTGGGAGACCCAGTACTTC. Translated: CASGQQGWETQYF.

This rearrangement joins TRBV7-8 to TRBJ1-1; TRBD1 agrees at 7 bases. CDR1 SGHVS and CDR2 FQNEAQ come from the germline V gene. The CDR3 totals 17 residues. With V trimmed by 2 bases and J by 0 bases, 9 bases remained unmatched. The DNA for the CDR3 is TGTGCCAGCAGCTTATTGTCGGGACAGTCCATGAACACTGAAGCTTTCTTT. This gives the protein CASSLLSGQSMNTEAFF.